The entry below gives a single TCR beta chain sequence along with its context. The data originate from a study of blood T cell repertoires in COVID-19. At the level of the study: Italy, Spain and the United States were the sources of the convalescent and acute COVID-19 samples. T cells, B-cell-depleted T cells, or PBMCs supplied cDNA or gDNA.

Per the authors' pipeline: Quantification of nucleated cells was approximated via reference gene primer amplification. The repertoire was sequenced with immunoSEQ multiplex PCR; TCRdb's copy has only in-frame clones and lacks some. V and J calls and clone size come straight from that table; D and trimming were deduced from the DNA. The repertoire includes just under 150,000 clones, 84% of them detected once, and about 5% sits in the top ten. Germline CDR1 reads MGHRA; CDR2 reads YSYEKL. V was clipped by 1 base and J by 4 bases; unmatched bases: 7. The CDR3 extends over 16 amino acids. The source of this sequence is a human donor in a cohort sampled during active COVID-19. The rearrangement uses TRBV4-1 and TRBJ2-1; 7 nucleotides align to TRBD1. Source material: peripheral blood. The CDR3 bases are TGCGCCAGCAGCCAAGGCGACAGGGTAGGGTACAATGAGCAGTTCTTC. This translates into CASSQGDRVGYNEQFF.